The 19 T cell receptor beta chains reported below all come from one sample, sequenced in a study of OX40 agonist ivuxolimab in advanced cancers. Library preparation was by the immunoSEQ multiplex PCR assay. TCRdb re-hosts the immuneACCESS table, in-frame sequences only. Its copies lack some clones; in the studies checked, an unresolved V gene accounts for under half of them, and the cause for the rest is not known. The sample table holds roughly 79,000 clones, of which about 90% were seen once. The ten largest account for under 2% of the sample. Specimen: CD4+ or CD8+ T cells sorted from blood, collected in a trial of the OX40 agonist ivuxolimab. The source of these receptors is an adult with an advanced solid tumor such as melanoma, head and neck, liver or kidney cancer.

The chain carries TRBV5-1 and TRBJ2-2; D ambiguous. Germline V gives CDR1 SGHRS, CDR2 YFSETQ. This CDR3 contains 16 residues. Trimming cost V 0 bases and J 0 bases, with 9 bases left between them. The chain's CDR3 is CASSLELTSNTGELFF. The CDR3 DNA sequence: TGCGCCAGCAGCTTGGAGTTGACATCGAACACCGGGGAGCTGTTTTTT.

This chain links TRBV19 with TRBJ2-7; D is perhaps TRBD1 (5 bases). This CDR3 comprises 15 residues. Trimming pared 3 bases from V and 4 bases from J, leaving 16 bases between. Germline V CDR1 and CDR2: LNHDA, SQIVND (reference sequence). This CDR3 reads CASSIEWGRHYEQYF. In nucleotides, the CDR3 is TGTGCCAGTAGTATTGAGTGGGGCAGGCATTACGAGCAGTACTTC.

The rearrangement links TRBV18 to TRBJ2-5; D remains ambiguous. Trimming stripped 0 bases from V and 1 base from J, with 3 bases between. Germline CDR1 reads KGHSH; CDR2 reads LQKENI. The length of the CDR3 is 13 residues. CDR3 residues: CASSPPPQETQYF. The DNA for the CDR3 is TGTGCCAGCTCACCACCACCCCAAGAGACCCAGTACTTC.

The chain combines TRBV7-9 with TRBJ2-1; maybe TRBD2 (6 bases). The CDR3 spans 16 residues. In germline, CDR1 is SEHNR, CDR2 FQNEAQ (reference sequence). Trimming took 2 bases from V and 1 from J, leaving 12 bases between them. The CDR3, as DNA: TGTGCCAGCAGCTTAATAACGGGAGCTTCCTACAATGAGCAGTTCTTC. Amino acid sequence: CASSLITGASYNEQFF.

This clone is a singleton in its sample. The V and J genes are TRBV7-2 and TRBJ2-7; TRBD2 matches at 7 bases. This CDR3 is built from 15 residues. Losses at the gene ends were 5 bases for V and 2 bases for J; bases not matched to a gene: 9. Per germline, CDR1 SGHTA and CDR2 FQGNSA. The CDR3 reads CASSPPAGITYEQYF. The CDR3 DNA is TGTGCCAGCAGCCCCCCAGCGGGGATAACCTACGAGCAGTACTTC.

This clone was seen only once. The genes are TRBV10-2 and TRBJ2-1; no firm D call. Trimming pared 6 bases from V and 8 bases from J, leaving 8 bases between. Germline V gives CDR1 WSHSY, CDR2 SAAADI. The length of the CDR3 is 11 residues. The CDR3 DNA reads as TGCGCCAGCAGAGAGCCCTATGAGCAGTTCTTC. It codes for CASREPYEQFF.

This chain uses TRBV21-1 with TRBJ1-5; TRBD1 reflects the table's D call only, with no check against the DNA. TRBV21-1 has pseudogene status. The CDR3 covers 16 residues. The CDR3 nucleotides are TGTGCCAGCAGCGGAACACAGGGGTATAGGAATCAGCCCCAGCATTTT. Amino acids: CASSGTQGYRNQPQHF.

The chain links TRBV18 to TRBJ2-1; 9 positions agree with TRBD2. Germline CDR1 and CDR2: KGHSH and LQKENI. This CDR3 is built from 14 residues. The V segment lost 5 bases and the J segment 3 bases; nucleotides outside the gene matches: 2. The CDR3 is CASSGTSNYNEQFF. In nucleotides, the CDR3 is TGTGCCAGCTCAGGGACTAGCAACTACAATGAGCAGTTCTTC. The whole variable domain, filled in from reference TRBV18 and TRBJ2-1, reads NAGVMQNPRHLVRRRGQEARLRCSPMKGHSHVYWYRQLPEEGLKFMVYLQKENIIDESGMPKERFSAEFPKEGPSILRIQQVVRGDSAAYFCASSGTSNYNEQFFGPGTRLTVL.

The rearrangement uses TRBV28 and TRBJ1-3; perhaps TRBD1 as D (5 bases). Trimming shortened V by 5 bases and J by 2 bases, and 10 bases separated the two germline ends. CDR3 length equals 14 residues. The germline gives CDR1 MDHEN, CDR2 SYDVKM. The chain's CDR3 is CASSAGTPGNTIYF. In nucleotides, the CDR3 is TGTGCCAGCAGTGCCGGGACGCCTGGAAACACCATATATTTT. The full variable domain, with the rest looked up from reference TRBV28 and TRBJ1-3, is DVKVTQSSRYLVKRTGEKVFLECVQDMDHENMFWYRQDPGLGLRLIYFSYDVKMKEKGDIPEGYSVSREKKERFSLILESASTNQTSMYLCASSAGTPGNTIYFGEGSWLTVV.

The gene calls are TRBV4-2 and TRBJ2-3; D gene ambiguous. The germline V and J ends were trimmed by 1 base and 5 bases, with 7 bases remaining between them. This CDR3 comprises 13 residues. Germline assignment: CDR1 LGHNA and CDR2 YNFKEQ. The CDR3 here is CASSQVGIDTQYF. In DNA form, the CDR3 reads TGTGCCAGCAGCCAAGTAGGGATAGATACGCAGTATTTT.

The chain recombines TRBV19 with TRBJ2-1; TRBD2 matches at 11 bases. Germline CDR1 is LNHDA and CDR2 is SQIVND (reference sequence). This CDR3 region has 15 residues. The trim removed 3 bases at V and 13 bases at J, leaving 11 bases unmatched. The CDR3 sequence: CASSILGLADVAQFF. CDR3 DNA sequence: TGTGCCAGTAGTATCCTGGGACTAGCGGACGTAGCACAGTTCTTC.

The CDR3 region is CASSLGSSYEQYF. CDR3 DNA: TGCGCCAGCAGCTTGGGAAGTTCCTACGAGCAGTACTTC. The chain has TRBV5-1 and TRBJ2-7; D remains ambiguous. CDR3 size: 13 residues. The V gene lost 0 bases and the J gene lost 1 base, with 5 bases spanning the gap. Germline V lookup: CDR1 SGHRS, CDR2 YFSETQ.

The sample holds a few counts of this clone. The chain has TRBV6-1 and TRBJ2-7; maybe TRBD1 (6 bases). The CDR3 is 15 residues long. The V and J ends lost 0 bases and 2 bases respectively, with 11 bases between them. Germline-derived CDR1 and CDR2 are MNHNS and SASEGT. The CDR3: CASSEAMTGPYEQYF. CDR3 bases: TGTGCCAGCAGTGAAGCGATGACAGGCCCCTACGAGCAGTACTTC.

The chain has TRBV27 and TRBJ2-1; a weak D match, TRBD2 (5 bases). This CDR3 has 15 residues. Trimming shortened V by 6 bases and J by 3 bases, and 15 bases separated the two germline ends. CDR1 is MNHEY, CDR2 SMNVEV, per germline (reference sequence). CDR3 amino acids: CASSPSRVDYNEQFF. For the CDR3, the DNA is TGTGCCAGCAGCCCTTCGCGGGTTGACTACAATGAGCAGTTCTTC.

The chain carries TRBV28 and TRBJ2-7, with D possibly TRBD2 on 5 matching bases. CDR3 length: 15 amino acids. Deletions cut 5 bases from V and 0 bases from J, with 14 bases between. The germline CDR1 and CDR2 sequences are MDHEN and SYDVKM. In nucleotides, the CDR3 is TGTGCCAGCAGTACCCGGGAACTGAGCTCCTACGAGCAGTACTTC. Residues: CASSTRELSSYEQYF. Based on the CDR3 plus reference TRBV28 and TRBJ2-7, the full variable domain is DVKVTQSSRYLVKRTGEKVFLECVQDMDHENMFWYRQDPGLGLRLIYFSYDVKMKEKGDIPEGYSVSREKKERFSLILESASTNQTSMYLCASSTRELSSYEQYFGPGTRLTVT.

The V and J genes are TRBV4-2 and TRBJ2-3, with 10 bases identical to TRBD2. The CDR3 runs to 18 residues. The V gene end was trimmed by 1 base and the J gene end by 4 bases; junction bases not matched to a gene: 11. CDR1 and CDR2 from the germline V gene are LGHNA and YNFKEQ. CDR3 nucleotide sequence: TGTGCCAGCAGCCAAGGAATGTCTAGCGGGAGTAGTGCAGATACGCAGTATTTT. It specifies CASSQGMSSGSSADTQYF.

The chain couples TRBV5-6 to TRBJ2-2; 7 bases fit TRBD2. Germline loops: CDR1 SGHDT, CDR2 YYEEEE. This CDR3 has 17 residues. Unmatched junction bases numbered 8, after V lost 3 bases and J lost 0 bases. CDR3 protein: CASSSGGGGPNTGELFF. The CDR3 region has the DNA TGTGCCAGCAGCTCCGGTGGCGGGGGACCGAACACCGGGGAGCTGTTTTTT.

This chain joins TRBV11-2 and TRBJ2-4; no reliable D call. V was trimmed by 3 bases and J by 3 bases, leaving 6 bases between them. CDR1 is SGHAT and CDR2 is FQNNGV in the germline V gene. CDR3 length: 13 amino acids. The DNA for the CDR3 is TGTGCCAGCAGCTTCGGCCGCAAAAACATTCAGTACTTC. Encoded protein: CASSFGRKNIQYF.

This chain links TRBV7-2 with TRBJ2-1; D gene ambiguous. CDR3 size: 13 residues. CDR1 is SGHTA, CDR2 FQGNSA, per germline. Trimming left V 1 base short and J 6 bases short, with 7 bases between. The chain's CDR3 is CASSLGVSNEQFF. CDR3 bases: TGTGCCAGCAGCTTAGGGGTCTCCAATGAGCAGTTCTTC.